The rows below give T cell receptor beta chains drawn from one sample of a study of T cell repertoires in cytomegalovirus infection. TCRdb independently ran MiXCR on the reads; one entry per CDR3 protein. The sample shows around 490,000 distinct CDR3 sequences, about 25% of them seen only once. Sequenced sample: PBMCs. These receptors were taken from a human donor in good health (CMV status not recorded). Some clones in this sample may be carry-over from other donors' samples. Each CDR3 is given with its conserved first and last residue. Size values are once, few and many counts, or a class for expanded clones, and some rows have none.

size: -; J: TRBJ1-1; V: TRBV18; CDR3: CASSPGNLGPMNTEAFF
size: -; J: TRBJ1-1; V: TRBV10-2; CDR3: CASSEGLGLTEAFF
size: many; J: TRBJ1-5; V: TRBV7-9; CDR3: CASSPTGDQPQHF
size: few; J: TRBJ2-1; V: TRBV5-5; CDR3: CASSLGGGASYNEQFF
size: once; J: TRBJ1-3; V: TRBV15; CDR3: CATSRGADRNTIYF
size: -; J: TRBJ1-1; V: TRBV11-2; CDR3: CASSLGPQGTEAFF
size: few; J: TRBJ1-5; V: TRBV5-6; CDR3: CASSLRESPGQPQHF
size: -; J: TRBJ1-2; V: TRBV6-1; CDR3: CASSEAGYGYTF
size: few; J: TRBJ1-2; V: TRBV29-1; CDR3: CSVELGQGVLGGYTF
size: few; J: TRBJ2-5; V: TRBV7-3; CDR3: CASSLMGDRSETQYF
size: many; J: TRBJ2-1; V: TRBV7-2; CDR3: CASSLVVDSYNEQFF
size: many; J: TRBJ2-1; V: TRBV7-2; CDR3: CASSLFRLAGEEQFF
size: -; J: TRBJ2-7; V: TRBV28; CDR3: CASNTLLLEQYF
size: -; J: TRBJ1-5; V: TRBV6-6; CDR3: CASRGQGRNQPQHF
size: -; J: TRBJ2-1; V: TRBV7-8; CDR3: CASSLGPLTAYNEQFF
size: few; J: TRBJ1-1; V: TRBV7-9; CDR3: CASSTGTGEKGTEAFF
size: many; J: TRBJ1-5; V: TRBV28; CDR3: CASSLSGKNQPQHF
size: many; J: TRBJ2-5; V: TRBV7-6; CDR3: CASSLDYYGVGKTQYF
size: few; J: TRBJ1-1; V: TRBV7-9; CDR3: CASSLGTGGEEAFF
size: -; J: TRBJ2-2; V: TRBV5-1; CDR3: CASSYLGALNTGELFF
size: few; J: TRBJ1-4; V: TRBV19; CDR3: CASQTGVGNEKLFF
size: few; J: TRBJ1-2; V: TRBV4-1; CDR3: CASSQDEGTGNGYTF
size: -; J: TRBJ2-2; V: TRBV6-2/TRBV6-3; CDR3: CASTPFGTSGPNTGELFF
size: once; J: TRBJ2-3; V: TRBV6-2/TRBV6-3; CDR3: CASSYSIYGQGDHDTQYF
size: -; J: TRBJ2-1; V: TRBV20-1; CDR3: CSASNGRAINEQFF
size: few; J: TRBJ2-3; V: TRBV7-8; CDR3: CASSVGRLGTDTQYF
size: many; J: TRBJ2-1; V: TRBV7-2; CDR3: CASSLVGGTEQFF
size: few; J: TRBJ1-2; V: TRBV10-3; CDR3: CAISGDRATGYTF
size: few; J: TRBJ2-5; V: TRBV7-8; CDR3: CASSLVGEAGPGETQYF
size: few; J: TRBJ1-5; V: TRBV4-1; CDR3: CASSGGGNGGWLDQPQHF
size: many; J: TRBJ2-1; V: TRBV6-1; CDR3: CASSMREGPNEQFF
size: -; J: TRBJ1-3; V: TRBV7-6; CDR3: CASSLGDPGNTIYF
size: few; J: TRBJ1-6; V: TRBV11-3; CDR3: CASSLMGFDSPLHF
size: -; J: TRBJ2-1; V: TRBV29-1; CDR3: CSVEWAGRTILEQFF
size: -; J: TRBJ2-3; V: TRBV24-1; CDR3: CATSDPASGGTDTQYF
size: -; J: TRBJ2-2; V: TRBV19; CDR3: CASAPSGSRWNTGELFF
size: many; J: TRBJ2-5; V: TRBV11-2; CDR3: CASSPRSGRVEETQYF
size: few; J: TRBJ1-2; V: TRBV7-2; CDR3: CASSPHQGWSYGYTF
size: -; J: TRBJ1-5; V: TRBV12-3/TRBV12-4; CDR3: CASRANNQPQHF
size: -; J: TRBJ1-1; V: TRBV19; CDR3: CASGTDHTEAFF
size: many; J: TRBJ2-1; V: TRBV6-1; CDR3: CASRRESSYNEQFF
size: -; J: TRBJ2-3; V: TRBV20-1; CDR3: CSASPVAGGRTDTQYF
size: -; J: TRBJ1-1; V: TRBV4-1; CDR3: CASSQGGGALNTEAFF
size: -; J: TRBJ1-1; V: TRBV7-6; CDR3: CATEGQKNTEAFF
size: few; J: TRBJ1-5; V: TRBV6-1; CDR3: CASTTPGQPQHF
size: once; J: TRBJ2-3; V: TRBV28; CDR3: CATSDPGLTDTQYF
size: -; J: TRBJ1-1; V: TRBV28; CDR3: CASSLYPGQGKSEAFF
size: -; J: TRBJ2-3; V: TRBV7-2; CDR3: CASSLAGIFTDTQYF
size: once; J: TRBJ1-4; V: TRBV10-2; CDR3: CASREATNEKLFF
size: -; J: TRBJ1-4; V: TRBV2; CDR3: CASMRRLSVSEKLFF
size: many; J: TRBJ2-3; V: TRBV7-2; CDR3: CASSLIVQPATDTQYF
size: -; J: TRBJ2-1; V: TRBV20-1; CDR3: CSARVYLASGSAYNEQFF
size: -; J: TRBJ1-2; V: TRBV6-6; CDR3: CASSPTDRGRSGYTF
size: -; J: TRBJ2-6; V: TRBV5-6; CDR3: CASSLLIQDGANVLTF